This TCR beta chain was identified during a study of shared clonotypes between healthy human individuals. TCRdb keeps only in-frame clones here, not all; method: immunoSEQ multiplex PCR. Here the sample spans some 470,000 clones, over 60% being singletons. The CDR3 consists of 14 residues. Germline V lookup: CDR1 SQVTM, CDR2 ANQGSEA. The V gene lost 4 bases and the J gene lost 1 base, with 13 bases spanning the gap. Sequences were obtained from PBMCs. This chain uses TRBV29-1 with TRBJ1-1; possibly TRBD1 for D (6 bases). The origin of this receptor is a middle-aged woman in good health. Some clones in this sample may be carry-over from other donors' samples. The DNA for the CDR3 is TGCAGCGTTGGTCCGGGGGCGCGGAACACTGAAGCTTTCTTT. As protein: CSVGPGARNTEAFF.